This T cell receptor beta chain appears in the sequencing data of a study of OX40 agonist ivuxolimab in advanced cancers. Assay used: immunoSEQ multiplex PCR; TCRdb lists only in-frame clones, some missing. Of about 73,000 clones in the sample, more than 80% were seen once. The TCR sequence derives from an adult with an advanced solid tumor such as melanoma, head and neck, liver or kidney cancer. Sequencing was performed on CD4+ or CD8+ T cells sorted from blood, taken in a trial of the OX40 agonist ivuxolimab.

CDR3: CSAVQGPTGELFF. The CDR3 region has the DNA TGCAGCGCCGTACAGGGGCCTACCGGGGAGCTGTTTTTT. The chain combines TRBV29-1 with TRBJ2-2; TRBD1 matches at 7 bases. CDR3 length: 13 residues. Germline V gene data show CDR1 as SQVTM and CDR2 as ANQGSEA. The junction had 7 bases not matched to a gene; V was cut back by 7 bases and J by 5 bases.